The 24 T cell receptor beta chains below were found in one sample sequenced in a study of molecular identifiers for immune sequencing clone quantification. Each CDR3 protein is one row after TCRdb ran MiXCR on the PCR reads. The repertoire holds about 640,000 distinct CDR3 sequences, about 20% seen once, with roughly 0.9% in the top ten. What was sequenced was naive CD8+ T cells from blood, with Jurkat cell RNA spiked in. The subset: FACS-sorted CD8+CD4-CCR7+CD45RA+ naive T cells. The receptor set was obtained from a human donor in good health. Some libraries in this study had Jurkat cell RNA spiked in.

This clonotype was observed many times. The junction shows a germline mismatch at one end, possibly a read error. The rearrangement joins TRBV24-1 to TRBJ2-7; a possible D gene is TRBD1 (6 bases). Per germline, CDR1 KGHDR and CDR2 SFDVKD. There are 13 residues in the CDR3. CDR3 loop: CAARGTRGLEQYF. The CDR3 nucleotides are TGTGCCGCCAGGGGAACCCGGGGTCTCGAGCAGTACTTC.

This clonotype was seen more than once but under ten times. The chain couples TRBV21-1 to TRBJ2-1; the table's D gene call, TRBD2, was not cross checked with the DNA. TRBV21-1 is assigned pseudogene status. The CDR3 consists of 14 residues. DNA of the CDR3: TGTGCCAGCAGCGAGCGGGGGGGCCTCAATGAGCAGTTCTTC. This gives the protein CASSERGGLNEQFF.

This clonotype has a count of ten or more. V is TRBV6-6 and J is TRBJ2-7, with a tentative D call TRBD1 (6 bases). V lost 2 bases, J lost 3 bases, and 11 bases lay in between. The CDR3 covers 14 residues. Germline CDR1 and CDR2: MNHNY and SVGAGI (reference sequence). CDR3 coding DNA: TGTGCCAGCAGTTACACGGACAGTTTCTACGAGCAGTACTTC. Amino acid sequence: CASSYTDSFYEQYF.

Comment on this clonotype: Given a much more abundant clone one base away, this may be a read error. This chain links TRBV7-9 with TRBJ2-6; D perhaps matches TRBD1 (5 bases). Germline V gene lookup returns CDR1 SEHNR and CDR2 FQNEAQ (reference sequence). The CDR3 is made up of 19 amino acids. As DNA, the CDR3 is TGTGCCAGCAGCTTATTCCCCCTGGCAGCCAACTCTGGGGCCAACGTCCCGACTTTC. This gives the protein CASSLFPLAANSGANVPTF.

This clonotype was seen ten or more times. The chain has TRBV5-1 and TRBJ2-7, with a tentative D call TRBD1 (6 bases). The germline V gene encodes CDR1 SGHRS and CDR2 YFSETQ. The CDR3 has 15 amino acids. Trimming removed 0 bases from V and 3 bases from J, with 13 bases in between. For the CDR3, the DNA is TGCGCCAGCAGCTTGGAAGCACAGGGTGGCTACGAGCAGTACTTC. This codes for CASSLEAQGGYEQYF.

The V call is TRBV12-3 or TRBV12-4, the J call TRBJ2-1; 8 bases fit TRBD2. The CDR3 contains 17 residues. Trimming took 1 base from V and 4 from J; bases not matched to a gene: 9. This CDR3 reads CASSLGPRGVRYNEQFF. Here the CDR3 DNA reads TGTGCCAGCAGTTTAGGTCCGCGGGGGGTCCGATACAATGAGCAGTTCTTC.

The rearrangement links TRBV2 to TRBJ2-2; D is possibly TRBD2 (6 bases). Germline V gives CDR1 SNHLY, CDR2 FYNNEI. This CDR3 spans 15 amino acids. V shed 5 bases and J shed 7 bases, with 17 bases lying between them. This chain's CDR3 is CASSPMEGTHGELFF. DNA of the CDR3: TGTGCCAGCAGTCCCATGGAGGGTACCCACGGGGAGCTGTTTTTT.

With regard to this clonotype: This may be a read error: a much more frequent sequence differs by one nucleotide. The chain is built from TRBV7-9 and TRBJ2-7; tentative D call: TRBD1 (6 bases). The V end lost 6 bases, the J end lost 1 base, and 22 bases lay between the germline ends. Germline V CDR1 and CDR2: SEHNR, FQNEAQ (reference sequence). This CDR3 comprises 17 residues. CDR3 sequence (DNA): TGTGCCAGCAGGCCGATTAAAGGGGACATCAAATCCTACGAGCAGTACTTC. This encodes CASRPIKGDIKSYEQYF. The full variable domain, its missing parts supplied by reference TRBV7-9 and TRBJ2-7, is DTGVSQNPRHKITKRGQNVTFRCDPISEHNRLYWYRQTLGQGPEFLTYFQNEAQLEKSRLLSDRFSAERPKGSFSTLEIQRTEQGDSAMYLCASRPIKGDIKSYEQYFGPGTRLTVT.

This clonotype was observed at least ten times. The chain couples TRBV11-2 to TRBJ2-5; 8 bases agree with TRBD2. CDR1 and CDR2 from the germline V gene are SGHAT and FQNNGV. V dropped 5 bases and J dropped 4; count of bases not matched to a gene: 9. This CDR3 is built from 15 residues. CDR3 region: CASSPIGTRGETQYF. The CDR3 region has the DNA TGTGCCAGCAGCCCGATAGGGACTAGGGGAGAGACCCAGTACTTC.

Points on this clonotype: Being one base from a much bigger clone, this may be a read error. The rearrangement joins TRBV18 to TRBJ1-3; D remains ambiguous. Germline V gene sequence: CDR1 KGHSH, CDR2 LQKENI. The length of the CDR3 is 14 residues. The CDR3 DNA is TGTGCCGGCTCACCACCGGTGATGGAAAACACCATATATTTT. Translated: CAGSPPVMENTIYF.

This clonotype was seen ten or more times. This sequence joins TRBV3-1 and TRBJ1-1; D perhaps matches TRBD1 (5 bases). Germline CDR1 and CDR2: LGHDT and YNNKEL (reference sequence). Deletions cut 0 bases from V and 0 bases from J, with 11 bases between. This CDR3 is 16 amino acids long. The CDR3 DNA is TGTGCCAGCAGCCAAGATAGGACAATAATGAACACTGAAGCTTTCTTT. Protein sequence: CASSQDRTIMNTEAFF.

This rearrangement joins TRBV7-8 to TRBJ2-5; weak D call: TRBD2 (7 bases). V lost 5 bases to trimming and J lost 0 bases, with 19 bases between them. The CDR3 contains 17 residues. The germline gives CDR1 SGHVS, CDR2 FQNEAQ. The CDR3 here is CASSLRGAGDYQETQYF. CDR3 nucleotides: TGTGCCAGCAGCCTCCGGGGGGCGGGGGACTACCAAGAGACCCAGTACTTC.

Ten or more counts support this clonotype. The rearrangement uses TRBV4-2 and TRBJ2-5; D is ambiguous. There are 13 residues in the CDR3. Germline V CDR1 and CDR2: LGHNA, YNFKEQ. V lost 1 base, J lost 2 bases, and 5 bases lay in between. CDR3 region: CASSQVTQETQYF. Here the CDR3 DNA reads TGTGCCAGCAGCCAAGTAACACAAGAGACCCAGTACTTC.

The chain employs TRBV10-3 and TRBJ2-7; TRBD1 matches 7 bases. Trimming at V came to 6 bases and at J to 0 bases, leaving 2 bases not matched to a gene. Looked up from germline, CDR1 is ENHRY and CDR2 is SYGVKD. The length of the CDR3 is 13 residues. The CDR3 nucleotides are TGTGCCATCAGACAGGGGAGCTCCTACGAGCAGTACTTC. Amino acids: CAIRQGSSYEQYF.

This clonotype was seen only a few times. This sequence joins TRBV19 and TRBJ2-3; no clear D gene. Looked up from germline, CDR1 is LNHDA and CDR2 is SQIVND (reference sequence). Trimming took off 5 bases at V and 5 bases at J, with 8 bases between the two ends. This CDR3 has 12 amino acids. The CDR3 bases are TGTGCCAGTAGTTATAATGAAGATACGCAGTATTTT. This encodes CASSYNEDTQYF.

This chain connects TRBV2 to TRBJ2-3, with D possibly being TRBD1 or TRBD2 (7 bases each). The germline gives CDR1 SNHLY, CDR2 FYNNEI. This CDR3 has 16 amino acids. With 0 bases removed from V and 5 bases from J, the gap between germline ends came to 15 bases. The CDR3 region has the DNA TGTGCCAGCAGTGAAGCCAGGGGGGGGGCTTTAGATACGCAGTATTTT. Amino acids: CASSEARGGALDTQYF.

This clonotype was picked up many times. The chain carries TRBV6-5 and TRBJ2-1; 9 bases fit TRBD2. Trimming removed 5 bases from V and 5 bases from J; junction bases left unmatched: 10. CDR1 is MNHEY, CDR2 SVGAGI, per germline. The CDR3 totals 16 residues. Written as DNA, the CDR3 is TGTGCCAGCAGTCCCCTTCGCGGGGGGGCGCACAATGAGCAGTTCTTC. This encodes CASSPLRGGAHNEQFF.

This clonotype was counted ten times or more. The CDR3 coding sequence is TGTGCCAGCAGCCAAACCGGGACAGGGGGGAGAGAGCAGTACTTC. It encodes CASSQTGTGGREQYF. The V gene is TRBV16, the J gene TRBJ2-7; 11 nucleotides agree with TRBD1. Germline-derived CDR1 and CDR2 are KGHSY and FQNENV. With V trimmed by 2 bases and J by 7 bases, 7 bases remained unmatched. This CDR3 contains 15 residues.

This clonotype was observed a single time. A read error may produce the germline difference seen at one junction end. The rearrangement uses TRBV7-2 and TRBJ2-1, with D tentatively TRBD2 (5 bases). CDR1 SGHTA and CDR2 FQGNSA come from the germline V gene. The CDR3 is 16 residues long. The CDR3 DNA sequence: TGTGCCGGCAGTTTGGATAGCGCGAGCTCCTACAATGAGCAGTTCTTC. As protein: CAGSLDSASSYNEQFF.

The table lists this clonotype with a few counts. The V gene is TRBV4-1, the J gene TRBJ2-2; weak D call: TRBD2 (5 bases). Germline loops: CDR1 MGHRA, CDR2 YSYEKL. With 1 base removed from V and 4 bases from J, the gap between germline ends came to 10 bases. The CDR3 length is 15 residues. The CDR3 DNA sequence: TGCGCCAGCAGCCAAGCGGGGTTTGGCACCGGGGAGCTGTTTTTT. This gives the protein CASSQAGFGTGELFF.

J is TRBJ2-1 and V is TRBV27, with no clear D. The CDR3 has 16 amino acids. The V end was cut by 10 bases, the J end by 6 bases, with 25 bases between. CDR1 is MNHEY, CDR2 SMNVEV, per germline (reference sequence). The CDR3 DNA sequence: TGTGCCACCGTCGGTTATAGCAGCTCTCATCTCAATGAGCAGTTCTTC. Protein: CATVGYSSSHLNEQFF.

This clonotype has at least ten counts. This rearrangement joins TRBV28 to TRBJ2-3, with TRBD1 identical over 10 bases. CDR1 is MDHEN, CDR2 SYDVKM, per germline. Trimming cost V 7 bases and J 3 bases; bases outside gene matches: 7. The CDR3 loop spans 15 amino acids. The CDR3 sequence is CASKQTGGWTDTQYF. The CDR3, as DNA: TGTGCCAGCAAGCAGACAGGGGGCTGGACAGATACGCAGTATTTT.

This clonotype has more than one count but fewer than ten. Since a much larger clone is just one base distant, this may be a read error. V is TRBV6-6 and J is TRBJ2-6; D perhaps matches TRBD1 (5 bases). CDR1 is MNHNY and CDR2 is SVGAGI in the germline V gene (reference sequence). The CDR3 sequence is 13 residues long. Written as DNA, the CDR3 is TGTGCCAGCGGCCTTTATGGGGCCAGCGTCCTGACTTTC. This sequence encodes CASGLYGASVLTF.

The sample holds many counts of this clonotype. The chain recombines TRBV12-3 or TRBV12-4 with TRBJ2-7; either TRBD1 or TRBD2 may supply D (5 bases each). The CDR3 has 14 amino acids. V was clipped by 6 bases and J by 2 bases, with 14 bases between them. CDR3 region: CASSGAWRTYEQYF. As DNA, the CDR3 is TGTGCCAGCAGCGGGGCCTGGCGAACCTACGAGCAGTACTTC.